The 30 T cell receptor beta chains below all came from one sample that was sequenced in a study of low-dose radiotherapy and immunotherapy resistance in tumors. Alpha and beta chains were covered, as first-strand cDNA relied on TRAV- and TRBV-specific primers. With a V-primer adapter and a constant-region primer, TCRs were amplified for 20 PCR cycles. TCRdb used MiXCR to reprocess the reads, holding one entry per CDR3 protein. The sample records tens of thousands of distinct CDR3 sequences, more than 25% being singletons. This sample's time point: before trial treatment. The sequencing here drew on PBMCs, taken before treatment. Receptor source: a female donor with ovarian cancer.

Comment on this clonotype: A far bigger clonotype differs at one base, so this is likely a read error. The chain combines TRBV6-2 or TRBV6-3 with TRBJ2-1; 11 bases fit TRBD1. CDR1 is MNHEY and CDR2 is SVGEGT in the germline V gene. CDR3 length equals 14 residues. With 5 bases clipped from V and 10 bases from J, the junction kept 7 bases outside the gene matches. CDR3 DNA sequence: TGTGCCAGCAGTGGGACAGGGGGTACCTACGAGCAGTTCTTC. It encodes CASSGTGGTYEQFF.

About this clonotype itself: A read error is the likely source, as a far larger clone sits one nucleotide away. The V and J genes are TRBV27 and TRBJ2-1; maybe TRBD1 (8 bases). The CDR3 extends over 15 amino acids. Germline V CDR1 and CDR2: MNHEY, SMNVEV (reference sequence). The CDR3 here is CASSLRQGRVDEQLF. In nucleotides, the CDR3 is TGTGCCAGCAGTTTACGACAGGGGAGGGTCGATGAGCAGCTCTTC.

This clonotype came up many times. The chain employs TRBV7-3 and TRBJ2-6; D not certain. Germline V gene lookup returns CDR1 SGHTA and CDR2 FQGTGA. Trimming shortened V by 1 base and J by 0 bases, and 7 bases separated the two germline ends. The CDR3 sequence is 16 residues long. CDR3 sequence reads: CASSLNRPSGANVLTF. CDR3 nucleotides: TGTGCCAGCAGCTTAAACAGACCCTCTGGGGCCAACGTCCTGACTTTC.

A word on this clonotype: This probably arose from a read error, given a far larger clone one base away. The chain uses TRBV6-5 and TRBJ1-1; D might be TRBD1 (6 bases). Looked up from germline, CDR1 is MNHEY and CDR2 is SVGAGI. This CDR3 has 12 residues. The CDR3 is CASRGTLTEALF. Here the CDR3 DNA reads TGTGCCAGCAGGGGGACACTCACTGAAGCTTTATTT.

The chain combines TRBV7-2 with TRBJ2-1; D remains unclear. Germline V gene sequence: CDR1 SGHTA, CDR2 FQGNSA. V gave up 5 bases and J gave up 4 bases, with 15 bases separating them. The CDR3 covers 15 residues. CDR3 loop: CASSPQSIGYNEQFF. DNA of the CDR3: TGTGCCAGCAGCCCTCAGAGTATAGGTTACAATGAGCAGTTCTTC.

This clonotype occurred many times. The V call is TRBV20-1, the J call TRBJ2-1; 10 nucleotides line up with TRBD2. Trimming removed 0 bases from V and 6 bases from J; junction bases left unmatched: 5. Germline V CDR1 and CDR2: DFQATT, SNEGSKA (reference sequence). The CDR3 runs 15 residues. The CDR3 region is CSARDATSGINEQFF. DNA for the CDR3: TGCAGTGCTAGAGATGCAACTAGCGGGATCAATGAGCAGTTCTTC.

The chain recombines TRBV5-1 with TRBJ2-1; TRBD1 might be the D (7 bases). Trimming cost V 3 bases and J 0 bases, with 16 bases left between them. The CDR3 totals 17 residues. Germline V gene data show CDR1 as SGHRS and CDR2 as YFSETQ. This chain's CDR3 is CASSWSLEGASYNEQFF. The DNA for the CDR3 is TGCGCCAGCAGCTGGTCCCTGGAGGGGGCCTCCTACAATGAGCAGTTCTTC. The full variable domain, in which reference TRBV5-1 and TRBJ2-1 provide the parts outside the CDR3, is KAGVTQTPRYLIKTRGQQVTLSCSPISGHRSVSWYQQTPGQGLQFLFEYFSETQRNKGNFPGRFSGRQFSNSRSEMNVSTLELGDSALYLCASSWSLEGASYNEQFFGPGTRLTVL.

The rearrangement uses TRBV28 and TRBJ2-3; tentatively, D is TRBD2 (5 bases). Germline CDR1 is MDHEN and CDR2 is SYDVKM. V was cut by 10 bases and J by 2 bases, with 25 bases left in between. The CDR3 consists of 17 residues. As DNA, the CDR3 is TGTGCCACCTCCGCAATAGAGGGCCACTTATCCACAGATACGCAGTATTTT. This codes for CATSAIEGHLSTDTQYF. The variable domain in full, with the rest retrieved from reference TRBV28 and TRBJ2-3, is DVKVTQSSRYLVKRTGEKVFLECVQDMDHENMFWYRQDPGLGLRLIYFSYDVKMKEKGDIPEGYSVSREKKERFSLILESASTNQTSMYLCATSAIEGHLSTDTQYFGPGTRLTVL.

The rearrangement joins TRBV28 to TRBJ1-4; 9 bases align to TRBD1. The germline V gene encodes CDR1 MDHEN and CDR2 SYDVKM. Trimming took 8 bases from V and 8 from J; bases not matched to a gene: 12. The CDR3 length is 15 residues. The CDR3 region has the DNA TGTGCCAGCTCTAGCCAGGGACAGGGTCACGAAAAACTGTTTTTT. Its translation is CASSSQGQGHEKLFF.

On this clonotype itself: Just one base apart from a much larger clone, this may be a read error. This chain links TRBV19 with TRBJ2-5; D is possibly TRBD1 or TRBD2 (5 bases each). Germline loops: CDR1 LNHDA, CDR2 SQIVND (reference sequence). The germline V and J ends were trimmed by 3 bases and 11 bases, with 16 bases remaining between them. The CDR3 is 13 residues long. CDR3: CASSIQRDRIQYF. For the CDR3, the DNA is TGTGCCAGTAGTATCCAGAGGGACCGCATACAGTACTTC.

This clonotype was detected many times. The chain recombines TRBV6-2 or TRBV6-3 with TRBJ2-7, with 9 positions matching TRBD2. Germline lookup yields CDR1 MNHEY and CDR2 SVGEGT. V was pared by 5 bases and J by 4 bases, with 12 bases of the junction left unmatched. The CDR3 runs 16 residues. DNA of the CDR3: TGTGCCAGCAGTGAATTTCTAGCGGGGACCTCTTACGAGCAGTACTTC. Protein sequence: CASSEFLAGTSYEQYF.

This clonotype was found many times. The chain is built from TRBV7-2 and TRBJ2-3; TRBD2 matches at 10 bases. The V gene end was trimmed by 4 bases and the J gene end by 4 bases; junction bases not matched to a gene: 5. The CDR3 is 15 residues long. Germline assignment: CDR1 SGHTA and CDR2 FQGNSA. The CDR3 spells CASSWSGGASDTQYF. The CDR3 DNA reads TGTGCCAGCAGCTGGAGCGGGGGGGCATCAGATACGCAGTATTTT.

This clonotype came up many times. The chain links TRBV7-9 to TRBJ2-7, with no clear D. CDR1 and CDR2 from the germline V gene are SEHNR and FQNEAQ (reference sequence). The length of the CDR3 is 11 residues. Trimming stripped 2 bases from V and 1 base from J, with 0 bases between. DNA for the CDR3: TGTGCCAGCAGCTTATCCTACGAGCAGTACTTC. It is translated as CASSLSYEQYF.

The V gene is TRBV5-4, the J gene TRBJ2-1; tentatively, D is TRBD1 (6 bases). Germline-derived CDR1 and CDR2 are SGHNT and YYREEE (reference sequence). The germline V and J ends were trimmed by 3 bases and 1 base, with 11 bases remaining between them. The CDR3 spans 15 residues. CDR3 residues: CASSSGAPSYNEQFF. The DNA of the CDR3 is TGTGCCAGCAGCTCAGGGGCCCCATCCTACAATGAGCAGTTCTTC.

This clonotype was recorded many times. The rearrangement links TRBV15 to TRBJ2-5, with D hard to call. The CDR3 extends over 12 amino acids. Trimming cost V 4 bases and J 7 bases, with 10 bases left between them. Germline CDR1 reads LNHNV; CDR2 reads YYDKDF (reference sequence). CDR3 protein: CATSTEPGTQYF. Here the CDR3 DNA reads TGTGCCACCAGCACCGAACCGGGGACCCAGTACTTC.

V gene TRBV18 combines with J gene TRBJ2-1; the match to TRBD2 covers 7 bases. The V and J ends lost 3 bases and 7 bases, in that order; junction bases with no gene match: 9. CDR1 and CDR2 from the germline V gene are KGHSH and LQKENI. CDR3 length equals 15 residues. CDR3 in amino acids: CASSPSETSMNEQFF. The CDR3 DNA sequence: TGTGCCAGCTCACCGTCTGAGACTAGCATGAATGAGCAGTTCTTC.

A single count supports this clonotype. This chain connects TRBV20-1 to TRBJ1-1; 7 bases line up with TRBD1. CDR1 is DFQATT, CDR2 SNEGSKA, per germline (reference sequence). CDR3 length: 13 amino acids. This chain's CDR3 is CRATTGRWTEAFF. For the CDR3, the DNA is TGCAGAGCGACGACAGGGAGGTGGACTGAAGCTTTCTTT.

This clonotype was picked up many times. This rearrangement joins TRBV7-9 to TRBJ2-1; 8 nucleotides line up with TRBD1. The CDR3 runs to 16 residues. V gave up 5 bases and J gave up 8 bases; unmatched junction bases: 14. Germline-derived CDR1 and CDR2 are SEHNR and FQNEAQ (reference sequence). The CDR3 loop is CASSPRGQVNLDEQFF. For the CDR3, the DNA is TGTGCCAGCAGCCCCCGGGGACAGGTAAATCTGGATGAGCAGTTCTTC.

V and J are TRBV12-3 or TRBV12-4 and TRBJ2-7; 10 nucleotides agree with TRBD1. The length of the CDR3 is 13 residues. V lost 8 bases to trimming and J lost 2 bases; unmatched junction nucleotides: 3. In DNA, the CDR3 is TGTGCCAGCGGGACAGGGGTAACCTACGAGCAGTACTTC. Protein sequence: CASGTGVTYEQYF.

The V gene is TRBV27, the J gene TRBJ2-2, with D perhaps matching TRBD1 (6 bases). Germline V gives CDR1 MNHEY, CDR2 SMNVEV (reference sequence). Trimming took 11 bases from V and 6 from J, leaving 22 bases between them. This CDR3 spans 15 amino acids. The CDR3: CAVRSRPGVAGELFF. CDR3 DNA: TGTGCCGTAAGATCTCGGCCAGGGGTTGCCGGGGAGCTGTTTTTT.

This sequence joins TRBV30 and TRBJ2-7; 8 nucleotides line up with TRBD1. The V segment lost 7 bases and the J segment 0 bases; nucleotides outside the gene matches: 5. This CDR3 is 13 amino acids long. Germline assignment: CDR1 GTSNPN and CDR2 SVGIG (reference sequence). CDR3 in DNA: TGTGCCTTCGGACAGGGCAACTCCTACGAGCAGTACTTC. Translating it yields CAFGQGNSYEQYF.

This clonotype was seen repeatedly, ten times or more. The V gene is TRBV3-1, the J gene TRBJ2-1, with D possibly being TRBD1 (5 bases). This CDR3 comprises 12 residues. V was trimmed by 3 bases and J by 10 bases, leaving 10 bases between them. CDR1 and CDR2 from the germline V gene are LGHDT and YNNKEL (reference sequence). The CDR3 region has the DNA TGTGCCAGCAGCCACAATTACAGGGAGCAGTTCTTC. As protein: CASSHNYREQFF.

This clonotype was detected ten times or more. The chain carries TRBV9 and TRBJ1-2; 8 bases line up with TRBD1. The CDR3 covers 17 residues. Trimming at V came to 3 bases and at J to 1 base, leaving 11 bases not matched to a gene. CDR1 is SGDLS and CDR2 is YYNGEE in the germline V gene. CDR3 residues: CASSAVGRTGNNYGYTF. DNA of the CDR3: TGTGCCAGCAGCGCAGTGGGTCGGACAGGGAATAACTATGGCTACACCTTC. Variable domain in full (rest from reference TRBV9 and TRBJ1-2): DSGVTQTPKHLITATGQRVTLRCSPRSGDLSVYWYQQSLDQGLQFLIQYYNGEERAKGNILERFSAQQFPDLHSELNLSSLELGDSALYFCASSAVGRTGNNYGYTFGSGTRLTVV.

There are many counts of this clonotype. The rearrangement joins TRBV6-6 to TRBJ1-3; 8 positions match TRBD1. Germline CDR1 MNHNY, CDR2 SVGAGI (reference sequence). The CDR3 is made up of 16 amino acids. With V trimmed by 7 bases and J by 1 base, 9 bases remained unmatched. CDR3 coding DNA: TGTGCCAGCAAGACGGGACAGGCACTATCTGGAAACACCATATATTTT. Its protein product is CASKTGQALSGNTIYF.

This clonotype was counted at least ten times. The chain recombines TRBV29-1 with TRBJ1-5; perhaps TRBD1 as D (5 bases). This CDR3 contains 16 residues. The V end was cut by 6 bases, the J end by 0 bases, with 18 bases between. CDR1 SQVTM and CDR2 ANQGSEA come from the germline V gene. CDR3 loop: CSVTHDSYLSNQPQHF. CDR3 sequence (DNA): TGCAGCGTCACCCACGACAGTTATCTTAGCAATCAGCCCCAGCATTTT.

The genes are TRBV11-3 and TRBJ2-1; D is ambiguous. CDR1 and CDR2 (germline): SGHNT, YENEEA. Trimming shortened V by 5 bases and J by 3 bases, and 14 bases separated the two germline ends. This CDR3 has 15 residues. The CDR3, as DNA: TGTGCCAGCAGCCAGCAGGAGAGTAACTACAATGAGCAGTTCTTC. Its translation is CASSQQESNYNEQFF.

This clonotype was observed many times. The V and J genes are TRBV2 and TRBJ2-7; D is unresolved. Germline V CDR1 and CDR2: SNHLY, FYNNEI. The length of the CDR3 is 15 residues. V lost 7 bases and J 2 bases, leaving 18 bases between the germline ends. The CDR3 region has the DNA TGTGCCAGCACTGATGCACCGGATTTCCCCTACGAGCAGTACTTC. Translation: CASTDAPDFPYEQYF.

This clonotype was counted many times. The rearrangement joins TRBV7-2 to TRBJ1-2; D is uncertain. Germline CDR1 reads SGHTA; CDR2 reads FQGNSA. This CDR3 is built from 12 residues. Between the trimmed V and J ends, which lost 2 bases and 6 bases, there was a span of 7 bases. The CDR3 sequence: CASSLSRHGYTF. CDR3 DNA: TGTGCCAGCAGCTTATCGCGTCATGGCTACACCTTC.

The V gene is TRBV7-9, the J gene TRBJ2-3, with TRBD2 matching over 10 bases. V was pared by 5 bases and J by 5 bases, with 10 bases of the junction left unmatched. Germline CDR1 and CDR2: SEHNR and FQNEAQ (reference sequence). The CDR3 length is 16 residues. This CDR3 is CASSPQSLAGGDTQYF. The CDR3 region has the DNA TGTGCCAGCAGCCCCCAGTCGTTAGCGGGAGGAGATACGCAGTATTTT.

This clonotype was counted many times. The chain carries TRBV28 and TRBJ2-4; TRBD1 matches 9 bases. CDR3 length equals 16 residues. J was trimmed by 2 bases and V by 5 bases; bases with no gene match: 7. Per germline, CDR1 MDHEN and CDR2 SYDVKM. Here the CDR3 DNA reads TGTGCCAGCAGTCTAAACAGGGGGCCGACCAAAAACATTCAGTACTTC. Its translation: CASSLNRGPTKNIQYF.